Following are 5 T cell receptor beta chains from one sample sequenced in a study of spatial heterogeneity in lung cancer. Via MiXCR, TCRdb re-called the 5' RACE reads, giving one row per CDR3 protein. Of several thousand distinct CDR3 sequences listed, about a tenth were seen once; the top ten hold 28%. This sample's time point: sample taken at primary tumor resection. General study findings and limits: Tumors with more nonsynonymous mutations had more expanded intratumoral alpha and beta TCRs.

Their specific antigens are unknown. The sample was lung tumor tissue, taken at surgery. The receptors stem from a male donor with early-stage non-small cell lung cancer.

This clonotype qualifies as medium-sized. As an off-target read in a library built for alpha chains, this beta chain has a frequency of little significance. V and J are TRBV20-1 and TRBJ2-4; 9 bases agree with TRBD2. J was trimmed by 0 bases and V by 3 bases; bases with no gene match: 18. Germline V gene lookup returns CDR1 DFQATT and CDR2 SNEGSKA (reference sequence). The CDR3 spans 20 residues. DNA for the CDR3: TGCAGTGCTAGTAGATCACTAGCGGGCCTAGGAAATTTAGCCAAAAACATTCAGTACTTC. Amino acid sequence: CSASRSLAGLGNLAKNIQYF.

This clonotype was picked up a small number of times. Because the library targeted alpha chains, this beta chain is an off-target read whose size means little. The CDR3 DNA is TGCAGTGCTCTAGAGGGACAGGGGGCAGCCGGGGAGCTGTTTTTT. This codes for CSALEGQGAAGELFF. The chain combines TRBV20-1 with TRBJ2-2, with TRBD1 identical over 12 bases. This CDR3 region has 15 residues. V shed 5 bases and J 6 bases; nucleotides not matched to a gene: 7. Germline-derived CDR1 and CDR2 are DFQATT and SNEGSKA (reference sequence).

Within the sample, this clonotype is medium-sized. The library was designed around alpha chains, so this beta chain is a stray read whose abundance carries little weight. The gene calls are TRBV5-1 and TRBJ1-6; D not resolved. This CDR3 comprises 14 residues. V was trimmed by 4 bases and J by 11 bases, leaving 16 bases between them. Per germline, CDR1 SGHRS and CDR2 YFSETQ. The CDR3 DNA reads as TGCGCCAGCAGCCTGGGAGGGATTATCGCACCCCTCCACTTT. Protein product: CASSLGGIIAPLHF. The whole variable domain, filled in from reference TRBV5-1 and TRBJ1-6, reads KAGVTQTPRYLIKTRGQQVTLSCSPISGHRSVSWYQQTPGQGLQFLFEYFSETQRNKGNFPGRFSGRQFSNSRSEMNVSTLELGDSALYLCASSLGGIIAPLHFGNGTRLTVT.

This clonotype is medium-sized in the sample. The library was prepared for alpha chains; this beta chain is a stray read, so its frequency means little. Here the CDR3 DNA reads TGTGCCAGCAGCCAAGCGGCTAGTTACACCTACGAGCAGTACTTC. Amino acid sequence: CASSQAASYTYEQYF. The genes are TRBV14 and TRBJ2-7; D is ambiguous. From germline, CDR1 is SGHDN and CDR2 FVKESK. The V end was cut by 1 base, the J end by 2 bases, with 12 bases between. The CDR3 runs to 15 residues.

The sample holds many counts of this clonotype. This beta chain appears as a stray read in a library generated for alpha chains; its size is not informative. This rearrangement joins TRBV6-2 or TRBV6-3 to TRBJ1-1; no clear D gene. V lost 0 bases, J lost 6 bases, and 14 bases lay in between. CDR3 length: 15 amino acids. Germline loops: CDR1 MNHEY, CDR2 SVGEGT. The CDR3 sequence: CASSYSGPPTPEAFF. The CDR3 DNA reads as TGTGCCAGCAGTTACTCTGGGCCCCCGACTCCTGAAGCTTTCTTT.